This T cell receptor (beta chain) stems from a study of neurological immune-mediated disorders. TCRdb used MiXCR to reprocess the 5' RACE reads, holding one entry per CDR3 protein. The sample holds tens of thousands of distinct CDR3 sequences, approximately 17% seen once. Trimming left V 5 bases short and J 3 bases short, with 10 bases between. CDR1 and CDR2 (germline): MDHEN, SYDVKM. CDR3 size: 14 residues. Where libraries were unsorted, they were derived from 2 million PBMCs stored at -80 degrees C. The sample holds many counts of this clonotype. This clonotype originated in a woman in her 40s in good health. Sequenced input: PBMCs. This sequence joins TRBV28 and TRBJ2-2; D uncertain. The CDR3 here is CASSPIRYTGELFF. DNA for the CDR3: TGTGCCAGCAGTCCAATACGGTACACCGGGGAGCTGTTTTTT.